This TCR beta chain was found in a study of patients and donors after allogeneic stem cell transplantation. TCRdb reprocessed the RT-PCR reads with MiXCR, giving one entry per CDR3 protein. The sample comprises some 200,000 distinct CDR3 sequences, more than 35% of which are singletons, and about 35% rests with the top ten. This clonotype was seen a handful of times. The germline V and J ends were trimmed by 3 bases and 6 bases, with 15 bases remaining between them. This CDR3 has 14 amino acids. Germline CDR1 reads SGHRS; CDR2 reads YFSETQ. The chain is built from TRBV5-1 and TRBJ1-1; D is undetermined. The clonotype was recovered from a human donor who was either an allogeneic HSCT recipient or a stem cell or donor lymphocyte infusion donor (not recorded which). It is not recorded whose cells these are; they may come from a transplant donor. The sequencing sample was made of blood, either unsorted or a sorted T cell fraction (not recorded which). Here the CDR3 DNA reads TGCGCCAGCAGCTACCGGACGGACGTCTCTGAAGCTTTCTTT. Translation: CASSYRTDVSEAFF.